These T cell receptor beta chains were read from a single sample in a study of T cells in Graves' hyperthyroidism and ophthalmopathy. One entry per CDR3 protein, called by TCRdb with MiXCR from the multiplex PCR reads. The sample contains about 280,000 distinct CDR3 sequences, approximately 26% of which appear only once. Material for sequencing was blood. Receptors were obtained from a man in his forties with Graves' hyperthyroidism that later progressed to Graves' ophthalmopathy. The CDR3 runs from the conserved cysteine through the conserved F or W. Each record gives: clone size, D gene, J gene, V gene, CDR3 protein, CDR3 DNA. D genes are given only for firm matches. Clone sizes are given selectively: once, few, many, or a class where the clone is expanded.

>many|NA|TRBJ1-1|TRBV20-1
CSARDGGGPTEAFF
TGCAGTGCTAGAGATGGGGGAGGGCCCACTGAAGCTTTCTTT
>many|NA|TRBJ2-7|TRBV6-5
CASSLRNPPDEQYF
TGTGCCAGCAGTTTGCGTAACCCTCCCGACGAGCAGTACTTC
>many|NA|TRBJ1-2|TRBV6-5
CASSYSNYGYTF
TGTGCCAGCAGTTACTCAAACTATGGCTACACCTTC
>many|NA|TRBJ1-2|TRBV28
CASSGTGTSNYGYTF
TGTGCCAGCAGTGGGACCGGGACTTCAAACTATGGCTACACCTTC
>many|NA|TRBJ1-1|TRBV10-3
CAISGGGAMNTEAFF
TGTGCCATCAGTGGTGGGGGGGCCATGAACACTGAAGCTTTCTTT
>many|NA|TRBJ2-5|TRBV19
CASSTWTAQETQYF
TGTGCCAGTAGTACTTGGACAGCTCAAGAGACCCAGTACTTC
>NA|TRBD1|TRBJ1-1|TRBV28
CASTIGAGGTDTEAFF
TGTGCCAGCACTATAGGAGCGGGCGGGACAGACACTGAAGCTTTCTTT
>many|NA|TRBJ2-7|TRBV20-1
CSAGPGDTYEQYF
TGCAGTGCTGGACCCGGGGACACCTACGAGCAGTACTTC
>NA|NA|TRBJ1-1|TRBV6-1
CASCTTGTNTEAFF
TGTGCCAGCTGTACCACCGGGACTAACACTGAAGCTTTCTTT
>many|TRBD1|TRBJ2-3|TRBV28
CASSPPDRADTQYF
TGTGCCAGCAGCCCACCAGACAGGGCAGATACGCAGTATTTT
>NA|NA|TRBJ1-5|TRBV6-5
CASRLQGDSNQPQHF
TGTGCCAGCAGATTACAGGGAGACAGCAATCAGCCCCAGCATTTT
>few|NA|TRBJ1-2|TRBV28
CASHTPGGYTF
TGTGCCAGCCACACCCCGGGAGGCTACACCTTC
>many|NA|TRBJ2-5|TRBV20-1
CSARDHGSGKETQYF
TGCAGTGCTAGAGATCATGGTAGCGGTAAAGAGACCCAGTACTTC
>NA|NA|TRBJ2-7|TRBV30
CAWSVRGTGRLPSSYEQYF
TGTGCCTGGAGTGTACGGGGAACAGGGCGCCTCCCAAGCTCCTACGAGCAGTACTTC
>many|TRBD1|TRBJ1-1|TRBV2
CASRRDRGLYTEAFF
TGTGCCAGCCGTAGGGACAGGGGGCTGTACACTGAAGCTTTCTTT
>NA|TRBD2|TRBJ2-7|TRBV12-3/TRBV12-4
CASGWIGGGASYEQYF
TGTGCCAGCGGGTGGATCGGGGGGGGCGCTTCCTACGAGCAGTACTTC
>few|NA|TRBJ2-7|TRBV25-1
CASSSLQGSEQYF
TGTGCCAGCAGTTCCCTACAGGGAAGCGAGCAGTACTTC
>many|NA|TRBJ2-7|TRBV29-1
CSAQQGDYEQYF
TGCAGCGCCCAACAGGGTGACTACGAGCAGTACTTC
>NA|NA|TRBJ2-5|TRBV20-1
CSAREWKTQYF
TGCAGTGCTCGAGAGTGGAAGACCCAGTACTTC
>few|NA|TRBJ2-7|TRBV12-3/TRBV12-4
CASSHRNMAAYEQYF
TGTGCCAGCAGTCATAGAAATATGGCCGCGTACGAGCAGTACTTC
>NA|TRBD2|TRBJ2-7|TRBV28
CASSPWTSGNYEQYF
TGTGCCAGCAGCCCTTGGACTAGCGGGAACTACGAGCAGTACTTC
>many|NA|TRBJ2-4|TRBV11-2
CASSLEGFAKNIQYF
TGTGCCAGCAGCTTGGAGGGGTTCGCCAAAAACATTCAGTACTTC
>many|NA|TRBJ2-7|TRBV5-1
CASSLGGEGVTYEQYF
TGCGCCAGCAGCTTGGGCGGCGAGGGGGTAACCTACGAGCAGTACTTC